This T cell receptor (beta chain) was documented in a study of control samples from healthy donors and cancer patients. This clone was found a few times. Only in-frame clones appear in the TCRdb table, and some are missing; sequencing was by immunoSEQ multiplex PCR. The sample records about 150,000 clones, about 93% being singletons. V trimming: 1 base; J trimming: 4 bases; junction bases outside the gene matches: 4. Looked up from germline, CDR1 is SGDLS and CDR2 is YYNGEE. The CDR3 length is 15 residues. This sequence originates from a man aged 45-60 years in good health. The chain combines TRBV9 with TRBJ2-2, with 7 bases lining up with TRBD2. The source material was blood. The CDR3 loop is CASSVRSSGTGELFF. In DNA form, the CDR3 reads TGTGCCAGCAGCGTACGGTCTAGCGGCACCGGGGAGCTGTTTTTT.